This TCR beta chain was identified during a study of CD4 T cells in relation to SARS-CoV-2 and coronaviruses. About the study: Negative control cultures got HIV-1 Nef peptides or no peptide.

Germline trimming cut 3 bases from V and 3 bases from J; bases unmatched to any gene: 6. The CDR3 extends over 15 amino acids. The germline V gene encodes CDR1 SGDLS and CDR2 YYNGEE. Profiling relied on immunoSEQ multiplex PCR, and the TCRdb table lists in-frame clones only, not all of them. The sample lists tens of thousands of clones, more than 75% occurring once. CD4+ T cells from unexposed donors were obtained before the COVID-19 pandemic (2011-2018). After ten to eleven days of culture, CD4+ T cells were isolated. Each well had approximately 2.2 million PBMCs in approximately 5% human AB serum with IL-2. General study results and limits: Crossreactivity was assessed only for spike protein, not other viral proteins.

Turning to this clone: Antigen unknown.

The rearrangement links TRBV9 to TRBJ1-2; TRBD1 aligns across 9 bases. The receptor was isolated from a human donor in good health. The sequencing input was CD4+ T cells from PBMCs, cultured in vitro. Here the CDR3 DNA reads TGTGCCAGCAGCGCCGGACAGGGGACACACTATGGCTACACCTTC. Protein product: CASSAGQGTHYGYTF.